Shown below are 3 T cell receptor beta chains from a single sample sequenced in a study of shared clonotypes between healthy human individuals. Data came from immunoSEQ multiplex PCR; TCRdb stores just in-frame clones and leaves some out. The sample has 2 million to 2.5 million clones; over 90% are singletons. Sequencing input: naive CD4+ T cells from PBMCs. Subset denoted: CD45RA+ positively selected. These receptors came from a man between 18 and 29 years old in good health. Some clones in this sample may be carry-over from other donors' samples.

The chain has TRBV7-3 and TRBJ2-3; TRBD2 agrees at 10 bases. Germline V gene sequence: CDR1 SGHTA, CDR2 FQGTGA. V trimming: 2 bases; J trimming: 3 bases; junction bases outside the gene matches: 2. This CDR3 contains 15 residues. In DNA form, the CDR3 reads TGTGCCAGCAGCTTAGGGACTAGCGTTACAGATACGCAGTATTTT. Its protein is CASSLGTSVTDTQYF.

Remarks on this clone: Other nucleotide sequences from this sample produce the same CDR3. The V gene is TRBV7-3, the J gene TRBJ2-3, with 14 bases aligning to TRBD2. CDR3 size: 17 residues. The V gene end was trimmed by 5 bases and the J gene end by 1 base; junction bases not matched to a gene: 5. Germline-derived CDR1 and CDR2 are SGHTA and FQGTGA. CDR3 in DNA: TGTGCCAGCAGCCCCCGGGGACTAGCGGGAGGCACAGATACGCAGTATTTT. It encodes CASSPRGLAGGTDTQYF.

V is TRBV4-2 and J is TRBJ1-1; D not certain. The CDR3 is 15 residues long. CDR1 and CDR2 from the germline V gene are LGHNA and YNFKEQ. The ends were cut back, 5 bases at V and 5 bases at J, with 18 bases in the middle. CDR3 sequence reads: CASSFSLARGTEAFF. CDR3 DNA: TGTGCCAGCAGCTTTTCCCTGGCGCGTGGGACTGAAGCTTTCTTT.